This T cell receptor beta chain was identified during a study of blood T cells in healthy people across ages. Whole-study results and caveats: Diversity of TCR beta per million T cells declined in a roughly linear way with age.

This clonotype turned up a few times. What it recognizes is unknown. A second PCR, run for about 6 to 12 cycles, used a sample-barcoded 5' primer plus a J-beta primer mix. TCRdb re-derived calls from the 5' RACE reads in MiXCR, one entry per CDR3 protein. The data show about 1.4 million distinct CDR3 sequences, with 59% seen just once and roughly 6.3% held by the top ten. Sequenced input: blood. The receptor was isolated from a man between 18 and 35 years old in good health.

CDR3 loop: CASSLGTITEQFF. Written as DNA, the CDR3 is TGCGCCAGCAGCTTGGGGACTATAACTGAGCAGTTCTTC. The chain carries TRBV5-1 and TRBJ2-1; tentative D call: TRBD2 (6 bases). The CDR3 has 13 residues. Germline V gene lookup returns CDR1 SGHRS and CDR2 YFSETQ. The germline V and J ends were trimmed by 0 bases and 9 bases, with 10 bases remaining between them.